This TCR beta chain was recorded in a study of identical twins. Study-wide points: Alpha sequences that were out-of-frame and twin-shared showed an excess of low generation probability.

On this clonotype: Its target is not known.

TCRdb ran MiXCR on the 5' RACE reads and lists one entry per CDR3 protein. This table has hundreds of thousands of distinct CDR3 sequences, around a sixth appearing once. These same records also appear under a second study, on T cells expressing NK-cell markers. As that study records: The authors applied an anti-gamma-delta TCR antibody in several experiments, and it restricted sorting to alpha-beta TCR T cells. In more than five donors, dominant CD3+CD56+NKG2C+ clonotypes ranked among the top 10 CD8+ clonotypes.

Input material: PBMCs. The sequence was collected from a young woman in good health.

For the CDR3, the DNA is TGTGCCAGCAGCCCCTACGGGACAGGGTTTCGGCAGCCCCAGCATTTT. Translating gives CASSPYGTGFRQPQHF. The gene calls are TRBV7-2 and TRBJ1-5, with 9 bases matching TRBD1. The CDR3 covers 16 residues. V dropped 5 bases and J dropped 7; count of bases not matched to a gene: 12. Per the germline V gene, CDR1 is SGHTA and CDR2 is FQGNSA.